The following is a T cell receptor beta chain sequence with its context. The data were taken from a study of control samples from healthy donors and cancer patients. TCRdb's copy holds only in-frame clones and misses some; the assay was immunoSEQ multiplex PCR. The sample includes about 160,000 clones, around 96% of them seen just once. The clonotype was recovered from a woman younger than 45 in good health. Source material: blood.

In DNA form, the CDR3 reads TGTGCCAGCAGGACAGGGAGGCAGCCCCAGCATTTT. The encoded protein is CASRTGRQPQHF. The chain is built from TRBV12-3 or TRBV12-4 and TRBJ1-5; 7 bases map to TRBD1. Trimming cost V 6 bases and J 7 bases; bases outside gene matches: 3. This CDR3 is built from 12 residues.